This T cell receptor beta chain derives from a study of graft-versus-host responses after intestinal transplantation. Across the whole study: Grafts were multivisceral, liver-intestinal, or isolated intestinal. The recipients all started with anti-thymocyte globulin induction and then took tacrolimus and steroids for around 3 years. Overall study findings and caveats: Peak circulating GvH clone levels tracked with early post-transplant HvG declines. Some GvH clones were seen earlier in gut or blood, suggesting intestinal origin.

This CDR3 region has 15 residues. Germline loops: CDR1 MDHEN, CDR2 SYDVKM. V was clipped by 4 bases and J by 7 bases; unmatched bases: 6. Sequencing was performed with immunoSEQ multiplex PCR; in TCRdb, only in-frame clones are kept and a portion is missing. Here the sample spans 60,000 to 70,000 clones, about nine tenths being singletons. Intraepithelial and lamina propria lymphocytes were isolated from graft specimens. As for this clone: The antigen is not known.

This sequence joins TRBV28 and TRBJ2-1, with 11 bases identical to TRBD2. Sequences were derived from ileum tissue, sampled about 350 days after transplant. The source of this sequence is a human patient who received an intestinal transplant, so some T cells may come from the graft donor. The CDR3 region is CASSSTSGGWNEQFF. CDR3 bases: TGTGCCAGCAGTTCCACTAGCGGGGGATGGAATGAGCAGTTCTTC.